This T cell receptor (beta chain) was sequenced during a study of T cells in Graves' hyperthyroidism and ophthalmopathy. In the case of this clonotype: Antigen specificity is unknown.

Study results and caveats: Most thyroid-expanded clonotypes above 0.001 were also found in blood.

TCR beta CDR3 regions were amplified from RNA. First-round RT-PCR targeting the TCR CDR3 was performed with the HTBI primer set. Using its own MiXCR run on the multiplex PCR reads, TCRdb lists one record per CDR3 protein. Seen here are hundreds of thousands of distinct CDR3 sequences, more than 20% observed once, and the top ten hold roughly 30%. The length of the CDR3 is 15 residues. The V and J ends lost 0 bases and 12 bases, in that order; junction bases with no gene match: 13. Per the germline V gene, CDR1 is SGHTS and CDR2 is YDEGEE. The receptor's source is a man aged 25-45 years with Graves' ophthalmopathy. The chain recombines TRBV5-8 with TRBJ2-7, with TRBD2 identical over 9 bases. The sample comprised blood. The CDR3: CASSLDSPGLAMLYF. In DNA, the CDR3 is TGTGCCAGCAGCTTGGATAGTCCGGGACTAGCTATGCTGTACTTC.